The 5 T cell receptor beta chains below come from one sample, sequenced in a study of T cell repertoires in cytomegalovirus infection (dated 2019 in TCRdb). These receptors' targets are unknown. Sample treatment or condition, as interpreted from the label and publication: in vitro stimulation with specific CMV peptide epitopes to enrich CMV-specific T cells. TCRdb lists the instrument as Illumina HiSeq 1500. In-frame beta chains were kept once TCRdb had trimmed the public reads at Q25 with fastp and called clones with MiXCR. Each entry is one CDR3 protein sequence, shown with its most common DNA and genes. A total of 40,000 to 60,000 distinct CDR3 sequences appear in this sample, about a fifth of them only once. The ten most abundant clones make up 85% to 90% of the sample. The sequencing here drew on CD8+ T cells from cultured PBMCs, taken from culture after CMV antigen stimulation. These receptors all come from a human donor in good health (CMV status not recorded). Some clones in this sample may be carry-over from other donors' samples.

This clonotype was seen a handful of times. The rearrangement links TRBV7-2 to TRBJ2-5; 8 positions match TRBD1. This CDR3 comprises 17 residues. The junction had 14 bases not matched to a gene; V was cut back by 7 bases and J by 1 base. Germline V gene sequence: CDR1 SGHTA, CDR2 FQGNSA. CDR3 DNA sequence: TGTGCCAGCACCAAATCCCCGGGACAGGACCTCCAAGAGACCCAGTACTTC. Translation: CASTKSPGQDLQETQYF.

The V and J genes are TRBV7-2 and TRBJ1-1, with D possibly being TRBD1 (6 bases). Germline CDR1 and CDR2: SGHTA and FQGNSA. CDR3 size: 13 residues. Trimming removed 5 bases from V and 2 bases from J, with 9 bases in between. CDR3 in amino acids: CASSTDRNTEAFF. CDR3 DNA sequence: TGTGCCAGCAGCACGGACAGAAACACTGAAGCTTTCTTT. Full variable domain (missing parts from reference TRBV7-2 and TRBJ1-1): GAGVSQSPSNKVTEKGKDVELRCDPISGHTALYWYRQSLGQGLEFLIYFQGNSAPDKSGLPSDRFSAERTGGSVSTLTIQRTQQEDSAVYLCASSTDRNTEAFFGQGTRLTVV.

The CDR3 is CASSLGTATNEKLFF. In nucleotides, the CDR3 is TGTGCCAGCAGCTTAGGGACTGCAACTAATGAAAAACTGTTTTTT. The chain carries TRBV7-7 and TRBJ1-4; D unresolved. The CDR3 extends over 15 amino acids. Germline CDR1 and CDR2: SSHAT and FNYEAQ (reference sequence). Trimming removed 1 base from V and 0 bases from J, with 6 bases in between.

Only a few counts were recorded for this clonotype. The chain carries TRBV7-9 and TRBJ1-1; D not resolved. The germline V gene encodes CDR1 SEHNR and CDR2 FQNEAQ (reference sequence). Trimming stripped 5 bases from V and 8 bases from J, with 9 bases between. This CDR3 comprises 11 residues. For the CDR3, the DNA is TGTGCCAGCAGCCACGGATCCGAAGCTTTCTTT. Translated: CASSHGSEAFF.

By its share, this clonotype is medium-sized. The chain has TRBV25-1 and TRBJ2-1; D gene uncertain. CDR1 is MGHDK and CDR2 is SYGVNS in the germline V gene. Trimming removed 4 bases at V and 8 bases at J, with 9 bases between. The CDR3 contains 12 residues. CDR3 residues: CASSVATDEQFF. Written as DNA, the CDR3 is TGTGCCAGCAGTGTAGCTACGGATGAGCAGTTCTTC.